The 31 T cell receptor beta chains below come from one sample, sequenced in a study of blood T cell repertoires in COVID-19. This table comes from immunoSEQ multiplex PCR, and its TCRdb copy is limited to in-frame clones, with some not included. Here the sample spans roughly 75,000 clones, 65% to 85% being singletons. Sequenced: peripheral blood. The receptors were gathered from a man aged 45-65 years with COVID-19, enrolled during active disease.

The chain carries TRBV6-6 and TRBJ1-5; perhaps TRBD1 as D (5 bases). CDR1 and CDR2 (germline): MNHNY, SVGAGI (reference sequence). The CDR3 runs 14 residues. V lost 0 bases, J lost 4 bases, and 7 bases lay in between. This CDR3 reads CASSYSAGNQPQHF. In DNA, the CDR3 is TGTGCCAGCAGTTACTCCGCAGGGAATCAGCCCCAGCATTTT.

The chain has TRBV19 and TRBJ1-1; unclear D gene. The CDR3 consists of 13 residues. CDR1 and CDR2 (germline): LNHDA, SQIVND (reference sequence). V was trimmed by 3 bases and J by 5 bases, leaving 10 bases between them. In DNA form, the CDR3 reads TGTGCCAGTAGTATTCGGGAGAGGACTGAAGCTTTCTTT. It specifies CASSIRERTEAFF.

This clone was counted at least ten times. The chain is built from TRBV6-4 and TRBJ2-2; D unclear. This CDR3 spans 16 amino acids. In germline, CDR1 is MRHNA, CDR2 SNTAGT. The germline V and J ends were trimmed by 2 bases and 6 bases, with 16 bases remaining between them. The CDR3 DNA sequence: TGTGCCAGCAGTGACAAGACATCGGATGGTGCCGGGGAGCTGTTTTTT. It translates to CASSDKTSDGAGELFF.

This clone came up once. The rearrangement links TRBV27 to TRBJ1-1; D unresolved. CDR1 is MNHEY and CDR2 is SMNVEV in the germline V gene (reference sequence). V lost 6 bases and J lost 1, with 9 bases in between. The CDR3 extends over 13 amino acids. The DNA of the CDR3 is TGTGCCAGCAGGAAAACAGCGAACACTGAAGCTTTCTTT. Translated: CASRKTANTEAFF.

Written as DNA, the CDR3 is TGTGCCAGCTCACCCAGTCCGTGGAAAGGACAGTCTGTGAACACTGAAGCTTTCTTT. Its protein product is CASSPSPWKGQSVNTEAFF. The V and J genes are TRBV18 and TRBJ1-1, with a weak D call TRBD1 (6 bases). This CDR3 contains 19 residues. The V end lost 3 bases, the J end lost 0 bases, and 23 bases lay between the germline ends. Germline lookup yields CDR1 KGHSH and CDR2 LQKENI.

The V and J genes are TRBV27 and TRBJ2-7; 7 nucleotides align to TRBD1. The germline CDR1 and CDR2 sequences are MNHEY and SMNVEV (reference sequence). The CDR3 length is 15 residues. V shed 3 bases and J 3 bases; nucleotides not matched to a gene: 8. The CDR3 DNA sequence: TGTGCCAGCAGTTTCCGACAGGGAAATAGCTACGAGCAGTACTTC. It is translated as CASSFRQGNSYEQYF.

V and J are TRBV2 and TRBJ2-5, with TRBD2 matching over 14 bases. The V segment lost 6 bases and the J segment 1 base; nucleotides outside the gene matches: 7. Looked up from germline, CDR1 is SNHLY and CDR2 is FYNNEI. The CDR3 loop spans 17 amino acids. The CDR3 bases are TGTGCCAGCAGCGGGCTGGGACTAGCGGGGGTCCAAGAGACCCAGTACTTC. The encoded protein is CASSGLGLAGVQETQYF. Combining the CDR3 with reference TRBV2 and TRBJ2-5 gives the whole variable domain EPEVTQTPSHQVTQMGQEVILRCVPISNHLYFYWYRQILGQKVEFLVSFYNNEISEKSEIFDDQFSVERPDGSNFTLKIRSTKLEDSAMYFCASSGLGLAGVQETQYFGPGTRLLVL.

The V gene is TRBV5-1, the J gene TRBJ2-3, with 8 bases that match TRBD2. Looked up from germline, CDR1 is SGHRS and CDR2 is YFSETQ. This CDR3 is built from 16 residues. J lost 2 bases, V lost 0 bases, and 5 bases had no gene match. The CDR3 protein is CASSLALAGSTDTQYF. The DNA for the CDR3 is TGCGCCAGCAGCTTGGCGCTAGCGGGTTCCACAGATACGCAGTATTTT.

The V gene is TRBV11-2, the J gene TRBJ2-1; tentative D call: TRBD1 (5 bases). The CDR3 runs to 18 residues. The germline gives CDR1 SGHAT, CDR2 FQNNGV. V lost 6 bases, J lost 0 bases, and 21 bases lay in between. The CDR3 DNA is TGTGCCAGCAGGCCTCAGGGCCTCGTGAGGAGCTCCTACAATGAGCAGTTCTTC. Protein sequence: CASRPQGLVRSSYNEQFF.

CDR3 region: CASSTFLRGTNTEAFF. In DNA form, the CDR3 reads TGCGCCAGCAGCACTTTCTTGAGGGGGACGAACACTGAAGCTTTCTTT. The chain uses TRBV5-1 and TRBJ1-1, with TRBD1 as a possible D gene (6 bases). The germline V and J ends were trimmed by 4 bases and 1 base, with 17 bases remaining between them. The CDR3 has 16 amino acids. Germline values: CDR1 SGHRS, CDR2 YFSETQ.

The V gene is TRBV24-1, the J gene TRBJ1-2; the D is unclear. From germline, CDR1 is KGHDR and CDR2 SFDVKD. The CDR3 covers 14 residues. Trimming cost V 3 bases and J 4 bases, with 11 bases left between them. The CDR3 coding sequence is TGTGCCACCAGTGATCCTACGGGGTTCTATGGCTACACCTTC. This encodes CATSDPTGFYGYTF.

The V and J genes are TRBV18 and TRBJ1-1, with 10 bases fitting TRBD1. This CDR3 region has 16 residues. Germline lookup yields CDR1 KGHSH and CDR2 LQKENI. J was trimmed by 10 bases and V by 4 bases; bases with no gene match: 15. CDR3 loop: CASSLPGQGTIIGAFF. For the CDR3, the DNA is TGTGCCAGCTCACTACCGGGACAGGGGACAATTATAGGAGCTTTCTTT. Based on the CDR3 plus reference TRBV18 and TRBJ1-1, the full variable domain is NAGVMQNPRHLVRRRGQEARLRCSPMKGHSHVYWYRQLPEEGLKFMVYLQKENIIDESGMPKERFSAEFPKEGPSILRIQQVVRGDSAAYFCASSLPGQGTIIGAFFGQGTRLTVV.

This clone has just a few counts. The chain recombines TRBV28 with TRBJ2-7; 7 bases align to TRBD2. J gave up 3 bases and V 8 bases, and 4 bases lay outside the gene matches. Germline assignment: CDR1 MDHEN and CDR2 SYDVKM. The CDR3 consists of 12 residues. The CDR3 coding sequence is TGTGCCAGCCTTGGGGGGGGCTACGAGCAGTACTTC. The encoded protein is CASLGGGYEQYF.

V usage is TRBV11-2 and J usage is TRBJ1-5, with D perhaps TRBD1 (5 bases). V lost 5 bases to trimming and J lost 6 bases, with 17 bases between them. The germline V gene has CDR1 SGHAT and CDR2 FQNNGV. This CDR3 comprises 15 residues. The CDR3 DNA sequence: TGTGCCAGCAGCCCGCTCCCGGGGGAAGGTCAGCCCCAGCATTTT. Its translation: CASSPLPGEGQPQHF.

CDR3 in amino acids: CASSTQGAGAEAFF. In DNA, the CDR3 is TGTGCCAGCAGCACTCAGGGGGCGGGGGCTGAAGCTTTCTTT. The chain has TRBV3-1 (or the pseudogene TRBV3-2) and TRBJ1-1, with TRBD1 identical over 8 bases. Trimming cost V 5 bases and J 6 bases; bases outside gene matches: 8. Germline lookup yields CDR1 LGHDT and CDR2 YNNKEL (reference sequence). The CDR3 contains 14 residues.

The chain recombines TRBV11-2 with TRBJ2-1, with a weak D call TRBD2 (6 bases). Germline V lookup: CDR1 SGHAT, CDR2 FQNNGV. The CDR3 extends over 16 amino acids. V lost 5 bases and J 7 bases, leaving 21 bases between the germline ends. CDR3 region: CASSPRLGGKGNEQFF. The DNA of the CDR3 is TGTGCCAGCAGCCCCCGCCTGGGCGGGAAGGGAAATGAGCAGTTCTTC.

This chain links TRBV3-1 (or the pseudogene TRBV3-2) with TRBJ2-2; D gene uncertain. This CDR3 spans 12 amino acids. Trimming stripped 1 base from V and 6 bases from J, with 3 bases between. CDR1 and CDR2 (germline): LGHDT, YNNKEL (reference sequence). In DNA, the CDR3 is TGTGCCAGCAGCCAAGGGCCCGGGGAGCTGTTTTTT. The encoded protein is CASSQGPGELFF.

This clone occurred a few times. This chain joins TRBV24-1 and TRBJ2-3; D is perhaps TRBD2 (6 bases). Germline V lookup: CDR1 KGHDR, CDR2 SFDVKD. The CDR3 loop spans 16 amino acids. The V end was cut by 0 bases, the J end by 2 bases, with 11 bases between. DNA for the CDR3: TGTGCCACCAGTGATTTGGTCCCGGGAGCCACAGATACGCAGTATTTT. Protein product: CATSDLVPGATDTQYF.

The V gene is TRBV9, the J gene TRBJ2-3; a weak D match, TRBD1 (6 bases). Germline V lookup: CDR1 SGDLS, CDR2 YYNGEE. Trimming shortened V by 2 bases and J by 6 bases, and 13 bases separated the two germline ends. The CDR3 is made up of 14 amino acids. Here the CDR3 DNA reads TGTGCCAGCAGCGTGGGGCCCACAGGGGATACGCAGTATTTT. Protein product: CASSVGPTGDTQYF.

This chain connects TRBV10-2 to TRBJ2-5, with TRBD1 identical over 7 bases. CDR1 and CDR2 (germline): WSHSY, SAAADI. CDR3 length: 18 residues. Trimming cost V 4 bases and J 0 bases; bases outside gene matches: 14. The CDR3 sequence is CASSGAGGVQTDQETQYF. The CDR3 DNA follows: TGCGCCAGCAGTGGGGCAGGGGGAGTCCAAACTGACCAAGAGACCCAGTACTTC.

The chain employs TRBV5-4 and TRBJ2-1; 7 bases map to TRBD2. The CDR3 consists of 16 residues. Per the germline V gene, CDR1 is SGHNT and CDR2 is YYREEE (reference sequence). The V and J ends lost 4 bases and 8 bases, in that order; junction bases with no gene match: 15. CDR3 amino acids: CASSLGGLSRRDEQFF. CDR3 sequence (DNA): TGTGCCAGCAGCCTGGGGGGACTATCTCGTCGGGATGAGCAGTTCTTC.

This rearrangement joins TRBV7-2 to TRBJ2-3, with D perhaps TRBD2 (5 bases). Germline CDR1 reads SGHTA; CDR2 reads FQGNSA. Between the trimmed V and J ends, which lost 6 bases and 1 base, there was a span of 14 bases. This CDR3 has 15 amino acids. The CDR3 reads CASRSIAYRTDTQYF. The CDR3 nucleotides are TGTGCCAGCAGATCAATAGCGTACCGCACAGATACGCAGTATTTT.

This chain uses TRBV7-2 with TRBJ1-5; TRBD1 matches 7 bases. Germline trimming cut 5 bases from V and 0 bases from J; bases unmatched to any gene: 7. From germline, CDR1 is SGHTA and CDR2 FQGNSA. This CDR3 spans 16 amino acids. The CDR3, as DNA: TGTGCCAGCAGCCGGTGGGGACAGAATAGCAATCAGCCCCAGCATTTT. Its protein product is CASSRWGQNSNQPQHF.

In DNA, the CDR3 is TGTGCCACCCAGGGGGGCGGGGAGCTGTTTTTT. It codes for CATQGGGELFF. The V gene is TRBV10-3, the J gene TRBJ2-2, with D maybe TRBD1 (7 bases). The CDR3 totals 11 residues. Trimming took off 10 bases at V and 7 bases at J, with 10 bases between the two ends. Germline V gene sequence: CDR1 ENHRY, CDR2 SYGVKD.

The chain combines TRBV28 with TRBJ2-5; 14 bases fit TRBD2. Germline CDR1 MDHEN, CDR2 SYDVKM. The CDR3 covers 15 residues. V shed 6 bases and J 5 bases; nucleotides not matched to a gene: 5. The CDR3 region is CASSPRTSGRETQYF. The DNA for the CDR3 is TGTGCCAGCAGCCCCCGGACTAGCGGGAGGGAGACCCAGTACTTC.

The chain couples TRBV5-6 to TRBJ1-5; 7 bases are shared with TRBD1. V trimming: 4 bases; J trimming: 1 base; junction bases outside the gene matches: 5. Germline V gene data show CDR1 as SGHDT and CDR2 as YYEEEE. There are 15 residues in the CDR3. CDR3 sequence (DNA): TGTGCCAGCAGCCACGGGACAGAAAGCAATCAGCCCCAGCATTTT. This translates into CASSHGTESNQPQHF.

This chain links TRBV30 with TRBJ2-7, with no clear D. The CDR3 runs 12 residues. Germline-derived CDR1 and CDR2 are GTSNPN and SVGIG (reference sequence). Deletions cut 0 bases from V and 6 bases from J, with 9 bases between. This CDR3 reads CAWSVSEIEQYF. As DNA, the CDR3 is TGTGCCTGGAGTGTTTCCGAGATCGAGCAGTACTTC.

This clone has more than one count but fewer than ten. The chain recombines TRBV5-4 with TRBJ1-1; 8 nucleotides match TRBD1. From germline, CDR1 is SGHNT and CDR2 YYREEE (reference sequence). The CDR3 sequence is 14 residues long. V shed 0 bases and J 4 bases; nucleotides not matched to a gene: 2. The CDR3 sequence: CASSLGQGITEAFF. CDR3 nucleotides: TGTGCCAGCAGCTTGGGACAGGGGATCACTGAAGCTTTCTTT.

There are a few counts of this clone. This sequence joins TRBV9 and TRBJ1-5; the D gene is possibly TRBD1 (6 bases). Germline CDR1 is SGDLS and CDR2 is YYNGEE. The CDR3 runs 15 residues. V shed 3 bases and J shed 0 bases, with 10 bases lying between them. The CDR3 region has the DNA TGTGCCAGCAGCGAACAGGGCTTTAGCAATCAGCCCCAGCATTTT. This encodes CASSEQGFSNQPQHF.

V gene TRBV5-3 combines with J gene TRBJ2-1, with 11 bases lining up with TRBD2. TRBV5-3 is an open reading frame, and its role is uncertain. With 5 bases clipped from V and 4 bases from J, the junction kept 8 bases outside the gene matches. This CDR3 is 16 amino acids long. The DNA of the CDR3 is TGTGCCAGAAGACCTGGGACTAGCGGACTTTACAATGAGCAGTTCTTC. Translation gives CARRPGTSGLYNEQFF.

The V call is TRBV28, the J call TRBJ2-4; 11 nucleotides agree with TRBD2. Germline lookup yields CDR1 MDHEN and CDR2 SYDVKM. The length of the CDR3 is 20 residues. Unmatched junction bases numbered 15, after V lost 5 bases and J lost 0 bases. The CDR3 coding sequence is TGTGCCAGCAGTCTCGCGGGGACTAGCGGAGTATCTCTAGCCAAAAACATTCAGTACTTC. It yields the protein CASSLAGTSGVSLAKNIQYF.